The clone carrying this T cell receptor beta chain was seen repeatedly, ten times or more. Its specificity is not known. TCRdb reanalysed the 5' RACE reads using MiXCR and keeps one entry per CDR3 protein. The sample has fewer than 650,000 distinct CDR3 sequences, about 13% seen once. After removal of 6 bases from V and 6 bases from J, the junction contained 4 bases not matched to a gene. The CDR3 is 15 residues long. CDR1 is SSHAT, CDR2 FNYEAQ, per germline (reference sequence). This sample was included in a study of CD8 T cells in ankylosing spondylitis. Study observations and caveats: Among TCR beta sequences, a motif of under ten highly homologous variants appeared characteristic of ankylosing spondylitis blood. Matched ankylosing spondylitis synovial fluid reportedly contained a significantly enriched population of disease-linked clones.

The sample was blood, either unsorted or a sorted T cell fraction (not recorded which). The source is a male donor with ankylosing spondylitis. The chain joins TRBV7-7 to TRBJ2-1; 14 nucleotides agree with TRBD2. For the CDR3, the DNA is TGTGCCAGCAGTCCCGGACTAGCGGGAGGCAATGAGCAGTTCTTC. Translated: CASSPGLAGGNEQFF.